This TCR beta chain came from a study of T cell repertoires in cytomegalovirus infection. In the study overall: It was the public TCR beta signatures that indicated both CMV infection and matching HLA type.

Notes on the study in general: Dominating the ex vivo response were HLA-C-restricted CMV-specific TCR beta clonotypes.

The table lists this clonotype with a few counts. Its antigen is unidentified. From germline, CDR1 is DFQATT and CDR2 SNEGSKA (reference sequence). This CDR3 spans 14 amino acids. V lost 2 bases and J lost 1, with 8 bases in between. TCRdb re-derived calls from the reads in MiXCR, one entry per CDR3 protein. The sample includes roughly 250,000 distinct CDR3 sequences, approximately 22% of them seen just once. This TCR was recovered from a human donor in good health (CMV status not recorded). Some clones in this sample may be carry-over from other donors' samples. V is TRBV20-1 and J is TRBJ1-4; D ambiguous. The material sequenced was CD8+ T cells from PBMCs. The CDR3 DNA follows: TGCAGTGCTAGATCGGTTATAACTAATGAAAAACTGTTTTTT. This encodes CSARSVITNEKLFF.